These 8 T cell receptor beta chains were sequenced from one sample in a study of blood T cell repertoires in COVID-19. TCRdb's copy holds only in-frame clones and misses some; the assay was immunoSEQ multiplex PCR. The repertoire has fewer than 250,000 clones, nearly 85% of them found once; the top ten carry more than 5.5%. Sequencing was performed on peripheral blood. These receptor sequences come from a human donor in a cohort sampled during active COVID-19.

The chain links TRBV4-1 to TRBJ1-1; D may be TRBD1 (6 bases). This CDR3 has 15 amino acids. Trimming pared 1 base from V and 1 base from J, leaving 10 bases between. The germline V gene encodes CDR1 MGHRA and CDR2 YSYEKL. The CDR3: CASSQVGTRNTEAFF. The CDR3 nucleotides are TGCGCCAGCAGCCAAGTTGGGACAAGGAACACTGAAGCTTTCTTT.

V usage is TRBV23-1 and J usage is TRBJ1-1; TRBD1 agrees at 7 bases. TRBV23-1 is an ORF, with its function uncertain. The CDR3 spans 15 residues. V gave up 3 bases and J gave up 0 bases; unmatched junction bases: 4. CDR3 in DNA: TGCGCCAGCAGTCAGGCGACAGGGTTGAACACTGAAGCTTTCTTT. This codes for CASSQATGLNTEAFF.

Turning to this clone: Other DNA sequences in this specimen translate into the identical CDR3. The V gene is TRBV28, the J gene TRBJ2-5; 9 nucleotides align to TRBD2. Germline V gives CDR1 MDHEN, CDR2 SYDVKM. The CDR3 has 14 residues. Germline trimming cut 3 bases from V and 5 bases from J; bases unmatched to any gene: 4. The CDR3 loop is CASSLGGREETQYF. CDR3 bases: TGTGCCAGCAGTTTGGGCGGGAGGGAGGAGACCCAGTACTTC.

The V and J genes are TRBV28 and TRBJ2-7; 8 bases line up with TRBD2. The trim removed 6 bases at V and 4 bases at J, leaving 8 bases unmatched. CDR3 length: 14 residues. Germline-derived CDR1 and CDR2 are MDHEN and SYDVKM. The CDR3 protein is CASRSSGSRYEQYF. Written as DNA, the CDR3 is TGTGCCAGCAGGTCGAGCGGGAGTAGGTACGAGCAGTACTTC.

The rearrangement joins TRBV7-9 to TRBJ2-7, with D perhaps matching TRBD2 (6 bases). The V end lost 0 bases, the J end lost 9 bases, and 21 bases lay between the germline ends. The CDR3 consists of 16 residues. Germline V gene sequence: CDR1 SEHNR, CDR2 FQNEAQ (reference sequence). Here the CDR3 reads CASSLAGSGIKEGQYF. CDR3 in DNA: TGTGCCAGCAGCTTAGCGGGGAGCGGTATTAAGGAGGGGCAGTACTTC.

The V and J genes are TRBV5-1 and TRBJ1-1, with D unresolved. Trimming left V 0 bases short and J 4 bases short, with 16 bases between. Germline loops: CDR1 SGHRS, CDR2 YFSETQ. The CDR3 is 16 residues long. The CDR3 bases are TGCGCCAGCAGCTTGGGACATCCCGAAGTCGGCACTGAAGCTTTCTTT. This translates into CASSLGHPEVGTEAFF.

This chain connects TRBV12-2 to TRBJ2-7; TRBD2 is the table's D call, not checked against the DNA. TRBV12-2 is termed a pseudogene. The CDR3 contains 14 residues. DNA for the CDR3: TGTGCAAGTCGCTTAAGACAGCGGGGGAGAGAGCAGTACTTC. It codes for CASRLRQRGREQYF.

This clone was detected only once. The chain has TRBV27 and TRBJ1-6; D not certain. The V gene lost 3 bases and the J gene lost 12 bases, with 15 bases spanning the gap. The germline gives CDR1 MNHEY, CDR2 SMNVEV (reference sequence). The CDR3 covers 14 residues. CDR3 sequence (DNA): TGTGCCAGCAGTTTGAGGCAGACCCAAGTACCCCTCCACTTT. Protein: CASSLRQTQVPLHF.